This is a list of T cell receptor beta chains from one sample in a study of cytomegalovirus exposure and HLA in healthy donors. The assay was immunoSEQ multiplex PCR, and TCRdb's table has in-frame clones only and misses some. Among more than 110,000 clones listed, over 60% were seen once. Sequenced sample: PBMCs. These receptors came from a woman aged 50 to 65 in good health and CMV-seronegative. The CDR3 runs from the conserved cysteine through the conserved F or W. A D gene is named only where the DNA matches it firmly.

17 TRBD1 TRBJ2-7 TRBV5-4 CASSSGQDRGKIYEQYF
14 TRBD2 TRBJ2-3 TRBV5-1 CASSLVLAEDTQYF
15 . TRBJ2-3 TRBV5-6 CASSLATGSTDTQYF
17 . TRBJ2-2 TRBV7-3 CASSLNPAGSAPGELFF
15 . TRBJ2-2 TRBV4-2 CASSQVTGATGELFF
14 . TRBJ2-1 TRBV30 CAWRPGFIYNEQFF
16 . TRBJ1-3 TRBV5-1 CASSLEGSGSGNTIYF
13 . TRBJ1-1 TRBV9 CASSLLTGTEAFF
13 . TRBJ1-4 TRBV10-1 CASSEVRDEKLFF
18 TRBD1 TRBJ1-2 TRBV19 CASSEHTGTGGAIYGYTF
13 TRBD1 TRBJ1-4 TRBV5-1 CASSGDRGAKLFF
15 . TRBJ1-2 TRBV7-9 CASSWPTSPNYGYTF
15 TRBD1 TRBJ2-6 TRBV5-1 CASSQTGPGANVLTF
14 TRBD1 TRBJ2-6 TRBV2 CASRTGAGANVLTF
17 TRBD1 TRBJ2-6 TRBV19 CASRGQGHSSGANVLTF
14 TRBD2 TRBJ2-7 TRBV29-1 CSVDSGGGGYEQYF
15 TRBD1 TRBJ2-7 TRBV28 CASSKPGQGAYEQYF
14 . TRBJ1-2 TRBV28 CASSPAGGDYGYTF
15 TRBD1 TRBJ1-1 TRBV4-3 CASSQGPGGRTEAFF
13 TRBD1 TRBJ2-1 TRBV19 CASSQGQGTEQFF
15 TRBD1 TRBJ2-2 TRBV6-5 CASSYSRTGIGELFF
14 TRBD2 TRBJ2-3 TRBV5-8 CASSSRGAADTQYF